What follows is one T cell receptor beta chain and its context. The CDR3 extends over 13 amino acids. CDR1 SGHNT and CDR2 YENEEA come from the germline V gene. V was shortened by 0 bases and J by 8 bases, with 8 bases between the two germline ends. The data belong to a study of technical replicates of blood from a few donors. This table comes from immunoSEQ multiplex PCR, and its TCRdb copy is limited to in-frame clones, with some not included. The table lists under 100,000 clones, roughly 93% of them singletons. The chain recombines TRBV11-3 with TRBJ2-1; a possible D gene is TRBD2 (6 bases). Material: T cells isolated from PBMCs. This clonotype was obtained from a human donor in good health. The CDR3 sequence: CASSLDWGDEQFF. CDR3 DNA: TGTGCCAGCAGCTTAGACTGGGGGGATGAGCAGTTCTTC.